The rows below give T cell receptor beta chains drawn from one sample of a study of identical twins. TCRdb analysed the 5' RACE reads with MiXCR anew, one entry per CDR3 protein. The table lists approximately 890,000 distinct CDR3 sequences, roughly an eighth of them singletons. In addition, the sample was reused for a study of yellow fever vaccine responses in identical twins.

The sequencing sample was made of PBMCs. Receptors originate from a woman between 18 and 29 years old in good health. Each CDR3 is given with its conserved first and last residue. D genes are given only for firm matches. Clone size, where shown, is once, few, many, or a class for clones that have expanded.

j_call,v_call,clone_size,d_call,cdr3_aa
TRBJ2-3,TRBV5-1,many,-,CASSLDYDTQYF
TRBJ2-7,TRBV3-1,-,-,CASCLGWDYEQYF
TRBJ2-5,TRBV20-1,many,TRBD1,CSAPRGETQYF
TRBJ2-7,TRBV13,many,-,CASSFGTQVYF
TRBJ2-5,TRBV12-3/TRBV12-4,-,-,CASSLGGLANQETQYF
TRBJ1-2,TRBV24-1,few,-,CATSDSKGSFYYGYTF
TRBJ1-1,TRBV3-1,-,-,CASSQDRQGMNTEAFF
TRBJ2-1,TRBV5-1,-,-,CASSNLTSSYNEQFF
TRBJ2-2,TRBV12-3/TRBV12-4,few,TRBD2,CASSLMASGSTTGELFF
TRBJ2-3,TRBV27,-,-,CASKGGGTDTQYF
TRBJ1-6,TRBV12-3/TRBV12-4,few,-,CASSFGGGNSPLHF
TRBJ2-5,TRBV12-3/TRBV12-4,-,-,CASSLGRLFQETQYF
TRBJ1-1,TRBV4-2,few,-,CASSQSISVFEAFF
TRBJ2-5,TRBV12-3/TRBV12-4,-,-,CASVRRLQGWGETQYF
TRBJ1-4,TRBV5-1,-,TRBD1,CASSPSGGANEKLFF
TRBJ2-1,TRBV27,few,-,CASSSSTGSNEQFF
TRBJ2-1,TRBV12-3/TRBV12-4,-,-,CASSSTVPWDNEQFF
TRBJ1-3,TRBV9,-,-,CASQNGNTIYF
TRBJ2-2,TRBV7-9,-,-,CASSSRDWVNTGELFF
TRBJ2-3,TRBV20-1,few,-,CSASRTTATDTQYF
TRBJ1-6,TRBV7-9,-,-,CASSLSNALHF
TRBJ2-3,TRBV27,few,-,CASSLLRTIGTDTQYF
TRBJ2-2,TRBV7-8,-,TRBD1,CASRPGGSLTGELFF
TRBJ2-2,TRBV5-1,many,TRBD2,CASSFWASGNTGELFF
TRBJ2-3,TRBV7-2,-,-,CASSWGTSTSKDTQYF
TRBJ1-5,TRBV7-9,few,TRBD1,CASSLGGTGVGNQPQHF
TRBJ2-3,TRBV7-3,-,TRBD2,CASSRGLAGYTDTQYF
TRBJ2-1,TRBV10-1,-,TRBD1,CASSEPGQGNYEQFF
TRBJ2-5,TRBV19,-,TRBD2,CASSLALAAPVAQYF
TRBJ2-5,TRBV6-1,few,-,CASSQVTATNQETQYF
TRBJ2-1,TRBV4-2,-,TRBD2,CAGSQGLADDEQFF
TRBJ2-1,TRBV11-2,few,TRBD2,CASSLVARLAGNHSYNEQFF
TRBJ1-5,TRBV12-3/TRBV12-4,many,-,CASRRTSNQPQHF
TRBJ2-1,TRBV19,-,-,CASSILAPYNEQFF
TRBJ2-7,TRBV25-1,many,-,CASTDSYEQYF
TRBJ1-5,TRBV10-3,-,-,CAISELIVVAGQPQHF
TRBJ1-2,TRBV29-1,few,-,CSVEGIGGYTF
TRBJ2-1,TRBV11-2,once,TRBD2,CASSLVFWGRGGDEQFF
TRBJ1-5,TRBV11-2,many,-,CASSLWAGPDQPQHF
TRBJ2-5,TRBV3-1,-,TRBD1,CASSRRTGGQETQYF
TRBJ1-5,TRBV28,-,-,CASSLTYQPQHF
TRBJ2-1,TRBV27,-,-,CASKGLSGSYNEQFF
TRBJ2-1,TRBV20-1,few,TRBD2,CSARGVGLANYNEQFF
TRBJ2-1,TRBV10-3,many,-,CANSQYGSDEQFF
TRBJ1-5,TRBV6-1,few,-,CASNPAFNQPQHF
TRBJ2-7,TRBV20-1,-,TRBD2,CSARELAFEQYF
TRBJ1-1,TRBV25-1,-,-,CASSERGAWTEAFF
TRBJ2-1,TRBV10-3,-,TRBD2,CAIRPGTSGRVYNEQFF
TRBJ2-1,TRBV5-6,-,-,CASRWDGYNEQFF
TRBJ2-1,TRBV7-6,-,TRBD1,CASSGPGGIRNNEQFF
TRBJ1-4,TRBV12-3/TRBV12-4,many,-,CASSPWEFEKLFF